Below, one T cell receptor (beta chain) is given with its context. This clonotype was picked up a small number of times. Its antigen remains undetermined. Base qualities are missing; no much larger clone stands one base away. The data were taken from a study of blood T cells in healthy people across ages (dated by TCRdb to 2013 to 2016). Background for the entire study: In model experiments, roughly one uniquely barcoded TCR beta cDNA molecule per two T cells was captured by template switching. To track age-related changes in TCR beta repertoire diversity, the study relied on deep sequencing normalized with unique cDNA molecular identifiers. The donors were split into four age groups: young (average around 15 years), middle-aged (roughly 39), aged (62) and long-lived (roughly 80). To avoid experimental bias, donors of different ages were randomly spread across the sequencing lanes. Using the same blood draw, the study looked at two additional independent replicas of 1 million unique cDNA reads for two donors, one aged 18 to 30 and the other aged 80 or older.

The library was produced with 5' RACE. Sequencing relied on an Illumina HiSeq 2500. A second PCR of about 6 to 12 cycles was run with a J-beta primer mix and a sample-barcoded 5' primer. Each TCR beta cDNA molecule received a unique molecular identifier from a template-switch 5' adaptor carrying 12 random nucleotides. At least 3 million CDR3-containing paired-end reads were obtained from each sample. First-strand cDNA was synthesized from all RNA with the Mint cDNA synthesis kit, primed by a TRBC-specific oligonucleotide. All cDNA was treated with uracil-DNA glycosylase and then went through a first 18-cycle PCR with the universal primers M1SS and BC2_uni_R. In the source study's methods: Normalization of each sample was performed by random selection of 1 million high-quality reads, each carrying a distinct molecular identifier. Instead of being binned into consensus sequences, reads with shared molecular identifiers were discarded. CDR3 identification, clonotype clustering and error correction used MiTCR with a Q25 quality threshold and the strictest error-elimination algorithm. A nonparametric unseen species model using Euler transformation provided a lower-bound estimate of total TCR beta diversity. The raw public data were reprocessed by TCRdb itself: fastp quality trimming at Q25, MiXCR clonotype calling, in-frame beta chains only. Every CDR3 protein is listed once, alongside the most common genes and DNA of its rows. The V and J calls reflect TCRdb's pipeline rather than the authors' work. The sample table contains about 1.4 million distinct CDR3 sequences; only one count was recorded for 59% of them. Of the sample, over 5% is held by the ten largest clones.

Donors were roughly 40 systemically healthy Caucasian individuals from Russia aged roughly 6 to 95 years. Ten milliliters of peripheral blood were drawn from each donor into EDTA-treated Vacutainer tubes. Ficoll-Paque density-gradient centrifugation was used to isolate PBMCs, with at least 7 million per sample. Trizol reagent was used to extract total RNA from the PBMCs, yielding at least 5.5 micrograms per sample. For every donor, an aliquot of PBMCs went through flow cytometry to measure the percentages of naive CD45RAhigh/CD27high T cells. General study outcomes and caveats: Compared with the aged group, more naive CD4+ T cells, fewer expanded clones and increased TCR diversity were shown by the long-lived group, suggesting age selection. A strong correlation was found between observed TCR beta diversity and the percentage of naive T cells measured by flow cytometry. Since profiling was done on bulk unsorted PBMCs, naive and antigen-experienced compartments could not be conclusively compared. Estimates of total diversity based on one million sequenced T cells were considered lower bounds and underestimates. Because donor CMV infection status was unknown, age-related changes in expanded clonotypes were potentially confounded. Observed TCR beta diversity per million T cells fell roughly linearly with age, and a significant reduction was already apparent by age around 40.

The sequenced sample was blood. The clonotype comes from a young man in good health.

The CDR3 corresponds to CSARPGESLYEQYF. The base sequence is TGCAGTGCTCGGCCAGGGGAGTCATTGTACGAGCAGTACTTC. The chain links TRBV20-1 with TRBJ2-7; a tentative D call is TRBD1 (6 bases match). The germline V gene (reference sequence) specifies DFQATT as CDR1 and SNEGSKA as CDR2. Trimming at the junction amounts to 5 bases on V and 4 bases on J, and the germline ends lie 18 bases apart. Including cysteine and phenylalanine, the CDR3 has 14 amino acids. Of all the DNA, just the CDR3 is kept, 42 bases in frame from base 1.